Following are 17 T cell receptor beta chains from one sample sequenced in a study of blood T cells in healthy people across ages. Combining a sample-barcoded 5' primer with a J-beta primer mix, a second PCR ran for 7 to 11 cycles. One entry per CDR3 protein, called by TCRdb with MiXCR from the 5' RACE reads. The data contain hundreds of thousands of distinct CDR3 sequences, about 50% of them seen just once; the ten biggest clones take up about 13%. The sample taken for sequencing was blood. These receptors all stem from a woman over 75 in good health.

The chain couples TRBV27 to TRBJ1-2, with 8 bases identical to TRBD1. The CDR3 is 13 amino acids. Trimming at V came to 5 bases and at J to 5 bases, leaving 4 bases not matched to a gene. The V gene's germline CDR1 is MNHEY and CDR2 SMNVEV (reference sequence). As DNA, the CDR3 is TGTGCCAGCAGTGCATGGACAGGGTATGGCTACACCTTC. Protein product: CASSAWTGYGYTF.

Written as DNA, the CDR3 is TGTGCCAGCAGCCCCCGGTCCGGCGCTGATGGCTACACCTTC. Translation: CASSPRSGADGYTF. The gene calls are TRBV12-3 or TRBV12-4 and TRBJ1-2; D not resolved. V shed 6 bases and J shed 6 bases, with 17 bases lying between them. The CDR3 is made up of 14 amino acids.

This clonotype was recorded a few times. J is TRBJ2-2 and V is TRBV6-5; 8 positions agree with TRBD1. J lost 2 bases, V lost 0 bases, and 5 bases had no gene match. The CDR3 length is 17 residues. CDR1 and CDR2 (germline): MNHEY, SVGAGI. The DNA for the CDR3 is TGTGCCAGCAGTTACTCGGCGGACAGGGCAAACACCGGGGAGCTGTTTTTT. Its translation: CASSYSADRANTGELFF.

The gene calls are TRBV5-6 and TRBJ1-2; weak D call: TRBD1 (6 bases). The germline gives CDR1 SGHDT, CDR2 YYEEEE. V lost 4 bases to trimming and J lost 5 bases, with 21 bases between them. The CDR3 has 16 residues. The CDR3 is CASSLELTGVPYGYTF. CDR3 in DNA: TGTGCCAGCAGCCTAGAATTGACAGGAGTGCCTTATGGCTACACCTTC.

V usage is TRBV6-6 and J usage is TRBJ2-1; the D gene could be TRBD1 or TRBD2 (5 bases each). Germline assignment: CDR1 MNHNY and CDR2 SVGAGI (reference sequence). V lost 6 bases and J 7 bases, leaving 13 bases between the germline ends. The CDR3 covers 13 residues. CDR3 loop: CASSHRRVNEQFF. The CDR3 DNA reads as TGTGCCAGCAGCCACAGGCGGGTGAATGAGCAGTTCTTC.

The gene calls are TRBV20-1 and TRBJ1-6, with TRBD1 as a possible D gene (5 bases). In germline, CDR1 is DFQATT, CDR2 SNEGSKA (reference sequence). V gave up 1 base and J gave up 6 bases, with 10 bases separating them. CDR3 length: 14 residues. CDR3 sequence: CSARGWDGNSPLHF. CDR3 nucleotides: TGCAGTGCTAGAGGGTGGGACGGTAATTCACCCCTCCACTTT.

Note on this clonotype: This may arise from a read error, as a much more abundant clone is one base away. The rearrangement uses TRBV29-1 and TRBJ2-1; 7 bases align to TRBD1. Looked up from germline, CDR1 is SQVTM and CDR2 is ANQGSEA. The CDR3 is 13 residues long. After removal of 7 bases from V and 0 bases from J, the junction contained 3 bases not matched to a gene. CDR3 loop: CSGGQDSYNEQFF. As DNA, the CDR3 is TGCAGCGGAGGACAGGACTCCTACAATGAGCAGTTCTTC.

This chain connects TRBV4-2 to TRBJ2-6; tentative D call: TRBD1 (7 bases). Trimming pared 0 bases from V and 3 bases from J, leaving 12 bases between. CDR1 LGHNA and CDR2 YNFKEQ come from the germline V gene. This CDR3 region has 17 residues. The CDR3: CASSQDRQGGGANVLTF. CDR3 DNA sequence: TGTGCCAGCAGCCAAGACAGACAGGGAGGTGGGGCCAACGTCCTGACTTTC.

The rearrangement uses TRBV6-5 and TRBJ2-5, with a possible D match to TRBD2 (6 bases). The V and J ends lost 2 bases and 3 bases respectively, with 7 bases between them. The CDR3 contains 13 residues. Looked up from germline, CDR1 is MNHEY and CDR2 is SVGAGI. CDR3 loop: CASSYGGKETQYF. DNA of the CDR3: TGTGCCAGCAGTTACGGGGGGAAAGAGACCCAGTACTTC.

V usage is TRBV7-9 and J usage is TRBJ2-5; 12 bases are shared with TRBD2. After removal of 7 bases from V and 2 bases from J, the junction contained 8 bases not matched to a gene. The CDR3 covers 16 residues. Per germline, CDR1 SEHNR and CDR2 FQNEAQ (reference sequence). The CDR3 DNA reads as TGTGCCAGCACTCCACTCCTAGCGGGGGGGCAAGAGACCCAGTACTTC. Its translation is CASTPLLAGGQETQYF. The variable domain in full, with the rest retrieved from reference TRBV7-9 and TRBJ2-5, is DTGVSQNPRHKITKRGQNVTFRCDPISEHNRLYWYRQTLGQGPEFLTYFQNEAQLEKSRLLSDRFSAERPKGSFSTLEIQRTEQGDSAMYLCASTPLLAGGQETQYFGPGTRLLVL.

This clonotype was found once. The gene calls are TRBV9 and TRBJ2-3; 10 bases agree with TRBD2. J was trimmed by 4 bases and V by 3 bases; bases with no gene match: 5. Germline-derived CDR1 and CDR2 are SGDLS and YYNGEE. The CDR3 consists of 15 residues. The CDR3 loop is CASSAAGLAPDTQYF. The CDR3 DNA sequence: TGTGCCAGCAGCGCCGCGGGACTAGCGCCAGATACGCAGTATTTT.

The V and J genes are TRBV20-1 and TRBJ2-1, with 12 bases aligning to TRBD2. This CDR3 spans 16 amino acids. Germline V gene data show CDR1 as DFQATT and CDR2 as SNEGSKA (reference sequence). Losses at the gene ends were 5 bases for V and 6 bases for J; bases not matched to a gene: 11. CDR3: CSAGSDLAGGPNEQFF. In DNA, the CDR3 is TGCAGTGCTGGCAGCGATCTAGCGGGAGGGCCCAATGAGCAGTTCTTC.

The rearrangement uses TRBV4-2 and TRBJ2-3, with TRBD1 matching over 7 bases. The CDR3 totals 16 residues. Germline lookup yields CDR1 LGHNA and CDR2 YNFKEQ. The ends lost 5 bases at V and 0 bases at J; junction bases unmatched: 8. CDR3 nucleotide sequence: TGTGCCAGCAGCTCCAGGACAGGAACAAGCACAGATACGCAGTATTTT. This gives the protein CASSSRTGTSTDTQYF.

Many counts were recorded for this clonotype. The chain is built from TRBV28 and TRBJ2-7, with 10 bases that match TRBD1. The CDR3 contains 12 residues. V shed 10 bases, J shed 2 bases, and the junction held 2 bases outside the gene matches. Germline values: CDR1 MDHEN, CDR2 SYDVKM. CDR3 nucleotide sequence: TGTGCCATCGGGACAGGGGCCTACGAGCAGTACTTC. Translated: CAIGTGAYEQYF.

This clonotype was seen only a few times. The rearrangement joins TRBV7-2 to TRBJ2-2, with D possibly being TRBD1 (5 bases). V was cut by 4 bases and J by 3 bases, with 15 bases left in between. There are 16 residues in the CDR3. Germline V gives CDR1 SGHTA, CDR2 FQGNSA. The CDR3 bases are TGTGCCAGCAGCTCAGACAGTAGACCCTACACCGGGGAGCTGTTTTTT. Translated, it gives CASSSDSRPYTGELFF. Drawing the rest from reference TRBV7-2 and TRBJ2-2, the complete variable domain is GAGVSQSPSNKVTEKGKDVELRCDPISGHTALYWYRQSLGQGLEFLIYFQGNSAPDKSGLPSDRFSAERTGGSVSTLTIQRTQQEDSAVYLCASSSDSRPYTGELFFGEGSRLTVL.

V and J are TRBV15 and TRBJ2-3; perhaps TRBD1 as D (6 bases). This CDR3 has 13 amino acids. The germline CDR1 and CDR2 sequences are LNHNV and YYDKDF (reference sequence). V lost 3 bases and J lost 7, with 11 bases in between. CDR3 in DNA: TGTGCCACCAGCAGGGACACAGGGTATACGCAGTATTTT. Translating it yields CATSRDTGYTQYF.

This clonotype came up many times. V is TRBV5-1 and J is TRBJ2-3; D might be TRBD1 or TRBD2, each matching 6 bases. The V end was cut by 3 bases, the J end by 2 bases, with 10 bases between. Germline loops: CDR1 SGHRS, CDR2 YFSETQ. The CDR3 extends over 14 amino acids. The CDR3 nucleotides are TGCGCCAGCAGCTCAGGGGACTCCACAGATACGCAGTATTTT. Translated: CASSSGDSTDTQYF. Together with reference TRBV5-1 and TRBJ2-3, the CDR3 gives the full variable domain: KAGVTQTPRYLIKTRGQQVTLSCSPISGHRSVSWYQQTPGQGLQFLFEYFSETQRNKGNFPGRFSGRQFSNSRSEMNVSTLELGDSALYLCASSSGDSTDTQYFGPGTRLTVL.